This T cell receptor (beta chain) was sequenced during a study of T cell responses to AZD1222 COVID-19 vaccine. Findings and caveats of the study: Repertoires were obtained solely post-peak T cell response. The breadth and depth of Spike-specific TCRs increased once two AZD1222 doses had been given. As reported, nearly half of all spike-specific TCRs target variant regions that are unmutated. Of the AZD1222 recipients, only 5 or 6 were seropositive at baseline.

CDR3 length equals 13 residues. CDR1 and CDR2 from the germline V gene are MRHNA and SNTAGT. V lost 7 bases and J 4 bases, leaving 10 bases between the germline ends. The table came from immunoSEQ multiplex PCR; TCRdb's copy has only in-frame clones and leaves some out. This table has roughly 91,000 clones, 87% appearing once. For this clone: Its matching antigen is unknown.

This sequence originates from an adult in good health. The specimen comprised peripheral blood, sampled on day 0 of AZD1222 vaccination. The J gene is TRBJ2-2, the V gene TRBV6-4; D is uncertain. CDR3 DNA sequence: TGTGCCAGCAAAAGCGCCCGCACCGGGGAGCTGTTTTTT. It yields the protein CASKSARTGELFF.